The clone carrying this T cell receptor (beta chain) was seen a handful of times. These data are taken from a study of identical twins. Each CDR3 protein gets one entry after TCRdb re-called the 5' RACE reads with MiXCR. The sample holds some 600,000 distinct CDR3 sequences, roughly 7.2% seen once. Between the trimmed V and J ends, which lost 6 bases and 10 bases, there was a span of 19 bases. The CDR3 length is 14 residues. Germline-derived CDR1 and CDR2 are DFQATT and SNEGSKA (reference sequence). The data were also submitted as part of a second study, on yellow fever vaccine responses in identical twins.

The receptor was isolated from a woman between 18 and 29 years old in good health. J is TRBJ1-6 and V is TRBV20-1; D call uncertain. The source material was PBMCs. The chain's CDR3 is CSATQLEVWSPLHF. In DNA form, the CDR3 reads TGCAGTGCCACCCAATTAGAGGTGTGGTCACCCCTCCACTTT.